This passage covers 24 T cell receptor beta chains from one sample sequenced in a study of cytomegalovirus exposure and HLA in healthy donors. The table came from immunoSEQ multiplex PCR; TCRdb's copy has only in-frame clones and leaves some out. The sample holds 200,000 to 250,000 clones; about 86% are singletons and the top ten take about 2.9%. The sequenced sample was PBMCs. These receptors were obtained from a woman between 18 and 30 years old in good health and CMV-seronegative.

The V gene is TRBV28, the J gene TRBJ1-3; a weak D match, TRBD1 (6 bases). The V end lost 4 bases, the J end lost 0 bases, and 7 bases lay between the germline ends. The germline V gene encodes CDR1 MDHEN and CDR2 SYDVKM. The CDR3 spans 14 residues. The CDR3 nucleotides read TGTGCCAGCAGTTGGACAGCCTCTGGAAACACCATATATTTT. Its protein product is CASSWTASGNTIYF.

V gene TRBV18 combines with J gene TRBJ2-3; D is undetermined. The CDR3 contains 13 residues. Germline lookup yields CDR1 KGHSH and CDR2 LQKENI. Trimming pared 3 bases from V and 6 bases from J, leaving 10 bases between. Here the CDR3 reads CASSPNVEDTQYF. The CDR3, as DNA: TGTGCCAGCTCACCGAACGTTGAGGATACGCAGTATTTT.

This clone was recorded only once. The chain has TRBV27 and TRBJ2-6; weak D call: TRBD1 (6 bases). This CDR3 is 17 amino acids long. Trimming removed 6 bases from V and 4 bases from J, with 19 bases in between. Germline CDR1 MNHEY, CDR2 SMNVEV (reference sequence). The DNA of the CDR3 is TGTGCCAGCAGATATTCAGGGGTTTCTAGGGGGGCCAACGTCCTGACTTTC. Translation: CASRYSGVSRGANVLTF.

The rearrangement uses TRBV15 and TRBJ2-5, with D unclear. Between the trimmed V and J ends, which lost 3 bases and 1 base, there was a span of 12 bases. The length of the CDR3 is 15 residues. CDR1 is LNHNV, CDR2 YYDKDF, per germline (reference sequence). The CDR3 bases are TGTGCCACCAGCAGTCTCCTGACACGCCAAGAGACCCAGTACTTC. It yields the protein CATSSLLTRQETQYF.

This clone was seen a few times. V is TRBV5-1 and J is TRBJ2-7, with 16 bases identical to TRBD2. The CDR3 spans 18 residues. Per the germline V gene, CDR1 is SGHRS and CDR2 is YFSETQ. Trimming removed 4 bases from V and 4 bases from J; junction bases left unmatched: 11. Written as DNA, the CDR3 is TGCGCCAGCAGCCGTATTGGGACTAGCGGGAGGGCCGGGTACGAGCAGTACTTC. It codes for CASSRIGTSGRAGYEQYF.

CDR3 coding DNA: TGTGCCAGCAGTCGGAATCACCCGCGGACTAGCGGGAGTAATGAGCAGTTCTTC. Protein: CASSRNHPRTSGSNEQFF. The V and J genes are TRBV27 and TRBJ2-1, with 13 bases aligning to TRBD2. The CDR3 totals 18 residues. Germline V lookup: CDR1 MNHEY, CDR2 SMNVEV (reference sequence). J was trimmed by 7 bases and V by 5 bases; bases with no gene match: 14.

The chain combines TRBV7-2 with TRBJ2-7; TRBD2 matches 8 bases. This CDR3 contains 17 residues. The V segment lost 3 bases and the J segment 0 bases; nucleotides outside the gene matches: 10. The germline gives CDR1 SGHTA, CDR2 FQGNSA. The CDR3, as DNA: TGTGCCAGCAGCTTGGCGGGAGGCCCCGGACACTCCTACGAGCAGTACTTC. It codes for CASSLAGGPGHSYEQYF.

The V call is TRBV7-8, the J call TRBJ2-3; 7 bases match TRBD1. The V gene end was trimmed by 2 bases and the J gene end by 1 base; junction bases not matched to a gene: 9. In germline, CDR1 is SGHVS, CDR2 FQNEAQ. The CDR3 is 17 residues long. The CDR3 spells CASSLPGTVFGTDTQYF. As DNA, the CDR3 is TGTGCCAGCAGCTTACCGGGGACAGTCTTCGGCACAGATACGCAGTATTTT.

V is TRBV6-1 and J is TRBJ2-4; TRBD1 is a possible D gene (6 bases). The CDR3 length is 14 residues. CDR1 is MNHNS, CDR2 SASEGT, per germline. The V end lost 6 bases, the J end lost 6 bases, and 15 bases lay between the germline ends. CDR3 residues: CASSLTGWGNIQYF. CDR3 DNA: TGTGCCAGCAGCCTAACAGGGTGGGGAAACATTCAGTACTTC.

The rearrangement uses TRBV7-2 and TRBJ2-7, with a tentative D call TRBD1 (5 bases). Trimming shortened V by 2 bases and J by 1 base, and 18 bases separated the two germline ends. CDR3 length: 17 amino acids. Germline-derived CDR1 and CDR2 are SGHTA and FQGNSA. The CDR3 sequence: CASSLSSQGDPSYEQYF. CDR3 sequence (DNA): TGTGCCAGCAGCTTAAGCTCTCAGGGCGACCCTTCCTACGAGCAGTACTTC.

CDR3 residues: CASSQDWAGISEQYF. In DNA form, the CDR3 reads TGCGCCAGCAGCCAAGATTGGGCAGGGATTAGCGAGCAGTACTTC. The genes are TRBV4-1 and TRBJ2-7; D is perhaps TRBD1 (5 bases). Trimming removed 0 bases at V and 6 bases at J, with 15 bases between. The CDR3 consists of 15 residues. Germline V lookup: CDR1 MGHRA, CDR2 YSYEKL.

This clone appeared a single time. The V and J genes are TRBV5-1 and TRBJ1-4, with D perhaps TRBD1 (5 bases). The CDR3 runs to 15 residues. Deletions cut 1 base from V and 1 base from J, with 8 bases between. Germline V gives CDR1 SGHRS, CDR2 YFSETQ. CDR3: CASSLQGGTNEKLFF. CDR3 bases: TGCGCCAGCAGCTTGCAGGGAGGAACTAATGAAAAACTGTTTTTT.

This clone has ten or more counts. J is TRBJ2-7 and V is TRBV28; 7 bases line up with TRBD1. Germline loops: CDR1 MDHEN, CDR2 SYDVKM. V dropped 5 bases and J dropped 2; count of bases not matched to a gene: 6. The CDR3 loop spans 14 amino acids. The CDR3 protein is CASSSTGETYEQYF. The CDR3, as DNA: TGTGCCAGCAGTAGTACAGGGGAGACCTACGAGCAGTACTTC. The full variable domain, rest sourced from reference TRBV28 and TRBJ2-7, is DVKVTQSSRYLVKRTGEKVFLECVQDMDHENMFWYRQDPGLGLRLIYFSYDVKMKEKGDIPEGYSVSREKKERFSLILESASTNQTSMYLCASSSTGETYEQYFGPGTRLTVT.

The CDR3 region is CASSPTSGRTDTQYF. CDR3 DNA sequence: TGTGCCAGCAGCCCGACTAGCGGGAGGACAGATACGCAGTATTTT. This chain uses TRBV9 with TRBJ2-3; 13 positions agree with TRBD2. Germline V gives CDR1 SGDLS, CDR2 YYNGEE. The V and J ends lost 4 bases and 3 bases, in that order; junction bases with no gene match: 2. CDR3 length: 15 residues.

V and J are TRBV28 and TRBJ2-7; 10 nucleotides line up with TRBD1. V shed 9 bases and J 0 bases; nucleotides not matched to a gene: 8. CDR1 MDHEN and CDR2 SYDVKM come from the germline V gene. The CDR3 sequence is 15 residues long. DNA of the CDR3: TGTGCCAGTAGAGGGACAGGGGTCAACTCCTACGAGCAGTACTTC. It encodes CASRGTGVNSYEQYF.

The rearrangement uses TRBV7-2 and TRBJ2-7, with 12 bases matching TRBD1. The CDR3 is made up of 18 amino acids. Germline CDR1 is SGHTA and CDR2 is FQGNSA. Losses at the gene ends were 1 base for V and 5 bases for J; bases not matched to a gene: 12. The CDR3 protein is CASSLVLFFGTGGNEQYF. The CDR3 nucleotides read TGTGCCAGCAGCTTAGTTCTTTTCTTCGGGACAGGGGGCAACGAGCAGTACTTC.

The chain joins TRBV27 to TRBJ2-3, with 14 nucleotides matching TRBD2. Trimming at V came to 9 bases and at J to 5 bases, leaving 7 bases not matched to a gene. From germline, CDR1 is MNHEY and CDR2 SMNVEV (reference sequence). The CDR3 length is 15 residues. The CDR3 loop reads CASRGLAGAKDTQYF. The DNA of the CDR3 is TGTGCCAGTAGGGGACTAGCGGGAGCAAAAGATACGCAGTATTTT.

Written as DNA, the CDR3 is TGTGCCAGTGGGAGCCGCGTCGGCTACGAGCAGTACTTC. Translation: CASGSRVGYEQYF. This sequence joins TRBV11-1 and TRBJ2-7; tentatively, D is TRBD2 (5 bases). Trimming removed 9 bases from V and 3 bases from J, with 15 bases in between. The CDR3 has 13 amino acids. Germline V gene data show CDR1 as SGHAT and CDR2 as FQDESV (reference sequence).

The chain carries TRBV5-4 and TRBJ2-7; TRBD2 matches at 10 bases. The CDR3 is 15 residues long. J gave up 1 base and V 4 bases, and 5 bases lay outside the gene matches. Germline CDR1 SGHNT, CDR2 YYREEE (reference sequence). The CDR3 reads CASSSTGLASYEQYF. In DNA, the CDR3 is TGTGCCAGCAGCAGCACGGGACTAGCGTCCTACGAGCAGTACTTC.

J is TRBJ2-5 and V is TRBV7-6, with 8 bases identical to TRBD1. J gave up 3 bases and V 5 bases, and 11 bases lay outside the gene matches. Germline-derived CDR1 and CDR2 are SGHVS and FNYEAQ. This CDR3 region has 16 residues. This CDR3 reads CASSTTPGGVKETQYF. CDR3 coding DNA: TGTGCCAGCAGCACCACCCCAGGGGGCGTGAAAGAGACCCAGTACTTC. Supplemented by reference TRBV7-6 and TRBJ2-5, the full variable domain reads GAGVSQSPRYKVTKRGQDVALRCDPISGHVSLYWYRQALGQGPEFLTYFNYEAQQDKSGLPNDRFSAERPEGSISTLTIQRTEQRDSAMYRCASSTTPGGVKETQYFGPGTRLLVL.

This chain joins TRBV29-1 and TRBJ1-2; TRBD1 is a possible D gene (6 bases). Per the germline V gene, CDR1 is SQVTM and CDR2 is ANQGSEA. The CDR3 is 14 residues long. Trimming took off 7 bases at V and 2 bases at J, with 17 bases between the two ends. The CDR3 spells CSAEDPGQNYGYTF. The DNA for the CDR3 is TGCAGCGCCGAAGATCCAGGACAGAACTATGGCTACACCTTC.

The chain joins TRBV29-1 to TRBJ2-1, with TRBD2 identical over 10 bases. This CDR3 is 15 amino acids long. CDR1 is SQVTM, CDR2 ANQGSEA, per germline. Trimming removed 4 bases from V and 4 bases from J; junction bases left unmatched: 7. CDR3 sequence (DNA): TGCAGCGTTGGGCCCGCTAGCGGGGGTTACAATGAGCAGTTCTTC. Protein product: CSVGPASGGYNEQFF.

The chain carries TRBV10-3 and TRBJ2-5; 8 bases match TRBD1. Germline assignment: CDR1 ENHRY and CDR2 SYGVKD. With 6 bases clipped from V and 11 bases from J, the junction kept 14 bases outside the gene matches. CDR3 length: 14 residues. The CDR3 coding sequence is TGTGCCATCAGGGGACAGGCCACCGGAGGGTCGCAGTACTTC. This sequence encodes CAIRGQATGGSQYF.

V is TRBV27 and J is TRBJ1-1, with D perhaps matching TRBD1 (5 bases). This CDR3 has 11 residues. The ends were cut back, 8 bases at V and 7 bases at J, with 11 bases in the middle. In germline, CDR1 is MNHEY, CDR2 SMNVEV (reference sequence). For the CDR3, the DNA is TGTGCCAGCGGATCCGGGGGTGAAGCTTTCTTT. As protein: CASGSGGEAFF.